The clone carrying this T cell receptor (beta chain) came up many times. The antigen is not known. This sample is drawn from a study of regulatory T cells in long-lasting Graves disease. Study-level results: Exclusively peripheral blood, rather than thyroid tissue, was studied.

Sequencing libraries for TCR beta were prepared with iRepertoire HTBI primers and Arm-PCR of CDR3 regions. TCRdb recomputed calls from the multiplex PCR reads with MiXCR, one row per CDR3 protein. The table lists about 450,000 distinct CDR3 sequences, roughly a quarter of them singletons. Sample time point: persistent/refractory GD, antithyroid drugs over 5 years with positive TRAb. Preparation of the TCR library used RNA extracted from PBMCs. The source of the patients was an endocrinology department in Xi'an, China. The sequence was collected from a female donor with Graves disease. Here the sequenced sample was peripheral blood mononuclear cells (PBMCs), taken when the disease was refractory, from a patient treated with antithyroid drugs.

CDR3 sequence reads: CASGSGSNTGELFF. The CDR3 region has the DNA TGTGCCAGCGGGTCCGGTTCGAACACCGGGGAGCTGTTTTTT. This rearrangement joins TRBV7-3 to TRBJ2-2; D remains unclear. The germline CDR1 and CDR2 sequences are SGHTA and FQGTGA. V was pared by 8 bases and J by 0 bases, with 10 bases between. This CDR3 is 14 amino acids long.